This T cell receptor (beta chain) emerged from a study of shared clonotypes between healthy human individuals. The CDR3 runs to 13 residues. CDR1 and CDR2 from the germline V gene are SGHNT and YENEEA. Whole-study findings and limits: Roughly 5% was the fraction of naive CD4 clonotypes found shared across a few donors.

Naive CD4+ cells were CD45RA-selected; the remaining cells were memory. About this clone itself: Its antigen is still unknown. A read error may be the cause here, since a much bigger clone is one base away.

A deep-level run was used for the assay. In the original processing: ImmunoSEQ only sent back junction sequences with no quality scores, so filtering was done differently. Only in-frame clones appear in the TCRdb table, and some are missing; sequencing was by immunoSEQ multiplex PCR. The DNA was the basis for D and trimming; V, J and clone size are from that table. The table has about 1.1 million clones, around three quarters seen once. This TCR came from a man aged 18 to 30 in good health. Some clones in this sample may be carry-over from other donors' samples. Sequences were obtained from memory CD4+ T cells from PBMCs. Subset reported: CD45RA-negative fraction. V usage is TRBV11-3 and J usage is TRBJ1-1, with 7 bases matching TRBD1. This CDR3 reads CASSLGQGTEASF. DNA of the CDR3: TGTGCCAGCAGCTTAGGACAGGGCACTGAAGCTTCCTTT.